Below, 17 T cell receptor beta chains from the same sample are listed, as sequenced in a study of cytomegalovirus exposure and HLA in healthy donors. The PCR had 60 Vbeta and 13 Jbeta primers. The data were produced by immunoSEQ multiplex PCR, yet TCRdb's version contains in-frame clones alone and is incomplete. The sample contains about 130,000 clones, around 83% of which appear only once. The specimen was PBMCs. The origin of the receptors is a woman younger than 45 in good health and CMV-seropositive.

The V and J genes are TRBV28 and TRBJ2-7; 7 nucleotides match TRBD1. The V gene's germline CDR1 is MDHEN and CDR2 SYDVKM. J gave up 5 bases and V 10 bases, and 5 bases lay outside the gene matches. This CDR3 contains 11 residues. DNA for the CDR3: TGTGCCATCCAGGGGGTCCACGAGCAGTACTTC. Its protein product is CAIQGVHEQYF.

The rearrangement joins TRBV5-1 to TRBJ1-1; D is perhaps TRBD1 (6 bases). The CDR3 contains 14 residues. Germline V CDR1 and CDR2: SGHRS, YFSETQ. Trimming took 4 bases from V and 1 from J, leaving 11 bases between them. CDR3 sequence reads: CASSPGTSNTEAFF. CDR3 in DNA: TGCGCCAGCAGCCCAGGGACATCGAACACTGAAGCTTTCTTT.

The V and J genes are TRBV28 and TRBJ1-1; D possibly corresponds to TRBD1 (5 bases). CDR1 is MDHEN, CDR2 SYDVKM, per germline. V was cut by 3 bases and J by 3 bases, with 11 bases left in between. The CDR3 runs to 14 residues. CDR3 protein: CASSLRGVDTEAFF. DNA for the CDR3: TGTGCCAGCAGTTTGCGGGGCGTGGACACTGAAGCTTTCTTT.

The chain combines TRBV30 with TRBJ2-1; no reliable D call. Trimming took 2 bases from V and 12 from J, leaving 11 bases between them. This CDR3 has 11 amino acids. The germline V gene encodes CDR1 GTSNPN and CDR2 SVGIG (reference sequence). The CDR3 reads CAWSSGYVQFF. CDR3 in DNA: TGTGCCTGGAGTTCGGGTTATGTGCAGTTCTTC. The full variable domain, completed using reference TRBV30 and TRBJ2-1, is SQTIHQWPATLVQPVGSPLSLECTVEGTSNPNLYWYRQAAGRGLQLLFYSVGIGQISSEVPQNLSASRPQDRQFILSSKKLLLSDSGFYLCAWSSGYVQFFGPGTRLTVL.

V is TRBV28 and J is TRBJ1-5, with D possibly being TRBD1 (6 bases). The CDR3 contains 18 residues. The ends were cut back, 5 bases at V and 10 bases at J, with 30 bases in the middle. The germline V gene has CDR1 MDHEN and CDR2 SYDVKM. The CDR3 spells CASSPRRTARSQSAPQHF. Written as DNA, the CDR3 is TGTGCCAGCAGTCCGCGCCGGACAGCCCGTTCCCAATCAGCCCCCCAGCATTTT.

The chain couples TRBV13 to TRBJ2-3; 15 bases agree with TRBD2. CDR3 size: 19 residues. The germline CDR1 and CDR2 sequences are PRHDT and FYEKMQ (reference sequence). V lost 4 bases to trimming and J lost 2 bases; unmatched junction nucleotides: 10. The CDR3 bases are TGTGCCAGCAGCTCCTTAGAGGGACTAGCGGGAGGCATCACAGATACGCAGTATTTT. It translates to CASSSLEGLAGGITDTQYF.

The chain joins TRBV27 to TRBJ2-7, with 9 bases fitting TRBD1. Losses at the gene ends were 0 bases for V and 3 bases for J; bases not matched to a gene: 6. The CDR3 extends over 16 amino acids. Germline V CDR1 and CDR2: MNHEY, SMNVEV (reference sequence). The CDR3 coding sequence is TGTGCCAGCAGTTTATCCGCCGGGACAGGGAACTACGAGCAGTACTTC. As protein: CASSLSAGTGNYEQYF.

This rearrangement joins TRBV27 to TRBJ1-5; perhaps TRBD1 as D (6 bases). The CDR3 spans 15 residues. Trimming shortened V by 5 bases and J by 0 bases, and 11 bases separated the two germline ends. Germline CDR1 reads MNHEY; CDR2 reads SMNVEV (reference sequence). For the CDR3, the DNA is TGTGCCAGCAGTCTCTACAGGGATAGCAATCAGCCCCAGCATTTT. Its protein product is CASSLYRDSNQPQHF.

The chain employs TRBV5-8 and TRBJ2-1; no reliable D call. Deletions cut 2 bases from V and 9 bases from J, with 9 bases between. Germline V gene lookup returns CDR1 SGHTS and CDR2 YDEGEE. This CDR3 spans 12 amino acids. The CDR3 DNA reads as TGTGCCAGCAGCTTCACAAAAGTTGAGCAGTTCTTC. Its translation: CASSFTKVEQFF.

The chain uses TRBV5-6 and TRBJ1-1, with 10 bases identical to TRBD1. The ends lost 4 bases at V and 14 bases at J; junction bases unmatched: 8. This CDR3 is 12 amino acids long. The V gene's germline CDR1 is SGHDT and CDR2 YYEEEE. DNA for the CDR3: TGTGCCAGCAGCCCCGGGGGGACAGGGGAATTCTTT. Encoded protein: CASSPGGTGEFF. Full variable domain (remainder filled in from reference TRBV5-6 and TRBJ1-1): DAGVTQSPTHLIKTRGQQVTLRCSPKSGHDTVSWYQQALGQGPQFIFQYYEEEERQRGNFPDRFSGHQFPNYSSELNVNALLLGDSALYLCASSPGGTGEFFGQGTRLTVV.

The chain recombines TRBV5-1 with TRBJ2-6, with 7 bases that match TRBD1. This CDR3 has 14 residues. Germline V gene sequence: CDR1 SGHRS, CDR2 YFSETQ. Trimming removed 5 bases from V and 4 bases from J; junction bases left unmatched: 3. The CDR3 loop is CASRTGVGANVLTF. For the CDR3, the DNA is TGCGCCAGCAGAACAGGGGTCGGGGCCAACGTCCTGACTTTC. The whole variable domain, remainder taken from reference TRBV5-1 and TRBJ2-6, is KAGVTQTPRYLIKTRGQQVTLSCSPISGHRSVSWYQQTPGQGLQFLFEYFSETQRNKGNFPGRFSGRQFSNSRSEMNVSTLELGDSALYLCASRTGVGANVLTFGAGSRLTVL.

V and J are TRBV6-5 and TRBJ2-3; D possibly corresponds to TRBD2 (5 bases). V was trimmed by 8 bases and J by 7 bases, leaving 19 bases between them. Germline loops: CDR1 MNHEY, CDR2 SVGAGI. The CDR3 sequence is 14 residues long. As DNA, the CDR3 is TGTGCCAGCGCGGTAATGAGCGCGGGTCATACGCAGTATTTT. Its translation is CASAVMSAGHTQYF.

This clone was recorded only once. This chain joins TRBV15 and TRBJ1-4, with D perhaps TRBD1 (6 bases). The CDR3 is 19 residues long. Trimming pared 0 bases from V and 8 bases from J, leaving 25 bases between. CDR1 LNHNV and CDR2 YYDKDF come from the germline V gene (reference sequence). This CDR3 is CATSRDPGGAFKDREKLFF. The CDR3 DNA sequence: TGTGCCACCAGCAGAGACCCTGGGGGGGCGTTTAAAGATCGGGAAAAACTGTTTTTT.

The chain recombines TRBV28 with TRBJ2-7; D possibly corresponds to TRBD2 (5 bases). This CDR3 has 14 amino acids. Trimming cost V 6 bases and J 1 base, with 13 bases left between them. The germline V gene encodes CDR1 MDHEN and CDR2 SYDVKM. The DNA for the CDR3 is TGTGCCAGCAGGAGGTCGGGAAATTCCTACGAGCAGTACTTC. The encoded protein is CASRRSGNSYEQYF.

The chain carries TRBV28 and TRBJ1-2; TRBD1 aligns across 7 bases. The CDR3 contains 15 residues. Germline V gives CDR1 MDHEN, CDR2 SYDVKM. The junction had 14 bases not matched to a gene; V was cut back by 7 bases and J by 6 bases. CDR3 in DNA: TGTGCCAGCAAGTGGACGCAGGGCAGGGGGAATGGCTACACCTTC. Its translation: CASKWTQGRGNGYTF.

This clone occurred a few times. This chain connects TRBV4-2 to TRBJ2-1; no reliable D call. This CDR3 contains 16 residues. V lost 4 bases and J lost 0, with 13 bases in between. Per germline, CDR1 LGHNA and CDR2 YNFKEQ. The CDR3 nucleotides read TGTGCCAGCAGCCGCTTAGCCTCCAGCTCCTACAATGAGCAGTTCTTC. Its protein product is CASSRLASSSYNEQFF.

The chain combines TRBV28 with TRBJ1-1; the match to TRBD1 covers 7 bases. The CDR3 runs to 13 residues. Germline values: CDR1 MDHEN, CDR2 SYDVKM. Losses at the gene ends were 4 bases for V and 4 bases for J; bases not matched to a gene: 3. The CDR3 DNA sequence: TGTGCCAGCAGTTCAGGGGGAAGCACTGAAGCTTTCTTT. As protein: CASSSGGSTEAFF.